These T cell receptor beta chains were read from a single sample in a study of Ad26.COV2.S vaccination and SARS-CoV-2 variants. TCRdb's copy holds only in-frame clones and misses some; the assay was immunoSEQ multiplex PCR. The sample records 380,000 or so clones, around four fifths being singletons. Sample: peripheral blood, taken in a trial of Ad26.COV2.S vaccine versus placebo. The receptors derive from a person aged 18-65 years who received the Ad26.COV2.S COVID-19 vaccine or a placebo. Both conserved end residues are part of each CDR3. The D gene is left open where the match is weak. Clone size is shown for a subset of rows, as once, few, many or a class of expanded clone.

d_gene | len | abundance | j_gene | v_gene | CDR3nt | CDR3aa
TRBD1 | 15 | once | TRBJ1-5 | TRBV4-3 | TGCGCCAGCAGCCAAGATCTAGGACAGGGACAGCCCCAGCATTTT | CASSQDLGQGQPQHF
. | 15 | . | TRBJ2-1 | TRBV2 | TGTGCCAGCAGTTGGACAGGGAGCGGGGTCAATGAGCAGTTCTTC | CASSWTGSGVNEQFF
TRBD1 | 14 | . | TRBJ1-4 | TRBV6-2/TRBV6-3 | TGTGCCAGCAGTTCGGGACAGGATAATGAAAAACTGTTTTTT | CASSSGQDNEKLFF
. | 15 | . | TRBJ1-4 | TRBV5-1 | TGCGCCAGCAGCTTGCGGTTGCAGGGTGATAAAAAACTGTTTTTT | CASSLRLQGDKKLFF
TRBD1 | 17 | few | TRBJ2-7 | TRBV18 | TGTGCCAGCTCACCAATGCGACAGGGGGCCAGCTCCTACGAGCAGTACTTC | CASSPMRQGASSYEQYF
. | 15 | . | TRBJ2-1 | TRBV7-6 | TGTGCCAGCAGCTCCAGAACGGGGTCCTACAATGAGCAGTTCTTC | CASSSRTGSYNEQFF
TRBD2 | 18 | . | TRBJ2-7 | TRBV4-1 | TGCGCCAGCAGCCAAGATAAGGGTCTGGCGGGAGAGGGCTACGAGCAGTACTTC | CASSQDKGLAGEGYEQYF
TRBD2 | 17 | . | TRBJ2-2 | TRBV9 | TGTGCCAGCAGCGTGTCCGGGAGGGGCGGGGCTCTTGGGGAGCTGTTTTTT | CASSVSGRGGALGELFF
. | 14 | . | TRBJ1-1 | TRBV7-3 | TGTGCCAGCAGCTCCAACTCGGAGAACACTGAAGCTTTCTTT | CASSSNSENTEAFF
TRBD1 | 15 | few | TRBJ1-2 | TRBV11-3 | TGTGCCAGCAGCGTGGCCGGGACAGGGGGCTTTGGCTACACCTTC | CASSVAGTGGFGYTF
TRBD2 | 17 | . | TRBJ2-1 | TRBV9 | TGTGCCAGCAGCGTAGTCGGTTCGGGAGGAACCTACAATGAGCAGTTCTTC | CASSVVGSGGTYNEQFF
. | 16 | once | TRBJ1-2 | TRBV24-1 | TGTGCCACCAGTGGTACTGGGGGGGCAAGGAACTATGGCTACACCTTC | CATSGTGGARNYGYTF
TRBD2 | 13 | once | TRBJ2-7 | TRBV9 | TGTGCCAGCAGCAGATCGTCGGGGGGAGAGCAGTACTTC | CASSRSSGGEQYF
TRBD2 | 14 | . | TRBJ2-4 | TRBV6-4 | TGTGCCAGCAGTGAGTGGGGGGGAGGGAACATTCAGTACTTC | CASSEWGGGNIQYF
. | 14 | . | TRBJ1-1 | TRBV11-2 | TGTGCCAGCAGCTTAGGAAGGGGTAACGCTGAAGCTTTCTTT | CASSLGRGNAEAFF
TRBD1 | 16 | . | TRBJ1-2 | TRBV19 | TGTGCCAGTAGTAGGGACAGGGAGGGGGTGAATTATCGCTACACCTTC | CASSRDREGVNYRYTF
TRBD2 | 15 | . | TRBJ2-3 | TRBV7-9 | TGTGCCAGCAGCCCCAGCGGGGGGCACACAGATACGCAGTATTTT | CASSPSGGHTDTQYF
. | 13 | . | TRBJ2-7 | TRBV11-3 | TGTGCCAGCAGCTTCGCGAACCTCTACGAGCAGTACTTC | CASSFANLYEQYF
. | 14 | . | TRBJ1-5 | TRBV5-6 | TGTGCCAGCAGCTTGGGAGGGCGGGGTCAGCCCCAGCATTTT | CASSLGGRGQPQHF
. | 9 | few | TRBJ1-5 | TRBV5-1 | TGCGCCAGACGATGTTCCCAGCATTTT | CARRCSQHF
TRBD1 | 14 | . | TRBJ1-1 | TRBV10-3 | TGTGCCATCAGCGAGGGACAGGGATGGACTGAAGCTTTCTTT | CAISEGQGWTEAFF
. | 14 | . | TRBJ2-3 | TRBV30 | TGTGCCTGGAGTGTATTCCAGAGTACAGATACGCAGTATTTT | CAWSVFQSTDTQYF
. | 13 | once | TRBJ1-1 | TRBV6-2/TRBV6-3 | TGTGCCAGCAGTTACGGGCGGAACACTGAAGCTTTCTTT | CASSYGRNTEAFF
. | 15 | . | TRBJ1-1 | TRBV25-1 | TGTGCCAGCAGTGAATCTATGGCGGATTCGGCTGAAGCTTTCTTT | CASSESMADSAEAFF
. | 13 | . | TRBJ1-2 | TRBV7-9 | TGTGCCAGCAACGACGACAGTACCGAAGGCTACACCTTC | CASNDDSTEGYTF
. | 12 | . | TRBJ1-1 | TRBV7-9 | TGTGCCAGCAGCTTTGCGGACACTGAAGCTTTCTTT | CASSFADTEAFF
. | 15 | few | TRBJ2-5 | TRBV7-2 | TGTGCCAGCAGCGGAGACAGGTCCCGCCAAGAGACCCAGTACTTC | CASSGDRSRQETQYF
. | 14 | . | TRBJ2-7 | TRBV6-4 | TGTGCCAGCAGTGACCTACGGGGGCCCCACGAGCAGTACTTC | CASSDLRGPHEQYF
. | 12 | . | TRBJ2-7 | TRBV7-3 | TGTGCCAGCAGATCGGACCCTTTCTTGTCGTACTTC | CASRSDPFLSYF
TRBD1 | 17 | . | TRBJ1-6 | TRBV13 | TGTGCCAGCAGCCTCGGATACAGGGGCTCCTATAATTCACCCCTCCACTTT | CASSLGYRGSYNSPLHF
. | 12 | . | TRBJ1-6 | TRBV15 | TGTGCCACCAGCCGAGGTTTTCCACCCCTCCACTTT | CATSRGFPPLHF
. | 14 | . | TRBJ1-2 | TRBV6-5 | TGTGCCAGCAGTTACCCCCACAGTCCCTTTGGCTACACCTTC | CASSYPHSPFGYTF
TRBD1 | 15 | . | TRBJ2-1 | TRBV9 | TGTGCCAGCAGCGTAGTCGGGGACAGGAACAATGAGCAGTTCTTC | CASSVVGDRNNEQFF
TRBD1 | 15 | . | TRBJ1-5 | TRBV27 | TGTGCCAGCAGGGACAGGGCCCTAGGCAATCAGCCCCAGCATTTT | CASRDRALGNQPQHF